This T cell receptor (beta chain) was identified in a study of shared clonotypes between healthy human individuals (dated by TCRdb to 2020 to 2022). Broadly, across the study: Three men and two women, aged 18 to 49 years, made up the cohort. To estimate repertoire size and how much clonotypes are shared between individuals, the study performed deep sequencing of blood TCR repertoires from about five healthy adults. Per donor, three plates each were used for CD4 naive and CD4 memory, two for CD8 naive, and one for CD8 memory. Between about 0.94 and 10 billion PBMCs per donor were obtained by leukapheresis. Libraries were prepared and TCR repertoires were sequenced by different laboratories using diverse techniques, in order to increase sequencing depth and limit assay-specific biases. The study at large found these results: Estimated clonotype richness was generally larger for naive than for memory subsets. Because the study included a small number of donors, the genetic and exposure-history diversity represented was limited. Pairwise subsampling indicated that sequencing depth was expected to affect the degree of clonotype sharing among donors. Compared with non-shared clonotypes, clonotypes shared by all four sorted-subset donors had higher generation probabilities. Rarefaction of sorted-subset datasets indicated incomplete sequencing despite the large sequencing depth. Sampling was restricted to blood, and TCR repertoires in tissue are likely to differ from TCR repertoires in blood. Approximately 4.8% of naive CD4, around 3.5% of naive CD8, about 2.1% of memory CD4, and approximately 0.4% of memory CD8 clonotypes were shared across several donors.

Using the deep immunoSEQ assay, multiplex PCR amplified TCR CDR3 regions from genomic DNA. For each cell subset, the extracted genomic DNA was distributed evenly across all wells of several immunoSEQ 96-well plates, and each plate served as one replicate. For sorted subsets, approximately 210 ng of genomic DNA, equivalent to some 30,000 T cell genomes, went into each replicate PCR. Purified libraries were measured with a Qubit 3.0 fluorometer, size-checked on a Bioanalyzer 2100, and measured again with the KAPA Library Quantification kit. Every immunoSEQ 96-well plate was sequenced on a separate single-read 150-cycle Illumina NextSeq 550 flow cell. The study's own analysis went as follows. Because the immunoSEQ output held only junctional sequences and lacked quality scores, the filtering could not match the filtering applied to full-length reads. Sequences were annotated with PyIR, a Python wrapper for IgBLAST v1.9, using IMGT germline references to assign V/J genes and CDR3. Any read was removed if the V/J assignment was weak (E-value above 1e-6), the CDR3 was missing, or the read contained stop codons, out-of-frame junctions, or ambiguous translated residues. A V3J clonotype was defined by an identical inferred V gene, J gene, and CDR3 amino acid sequence. Percentage overlap between repertoires was calculated by dividing the number of shared unique clonotypes by the size of the smaller repertoire. Repertoire richness was assessed with RTK rarefaction, the Chao1 estimator, and Recon v2.1 estimates of unobserved clonotypes. OLGA was used to compute generation probabilities for all TCRbeta clonotypes that the gDNA method yielded from a handful of donors. In TCRdb, the immuneACCESS table is reduced to in-frame sequences with V and J assigned. These tables do not hold every clone; where another copy was compared, an unresolved V gene accounts for under half, and the others remain unexplained. The V and J calls and clone size are taken from that table; D and trimming were inferred from the DNA. For this sample the table gives more than 150,000 clones, of which 90% to 95% were detected only once. The ten top clones hold 0.067% of the sample.

The donors were healthy, HIV-negative adults who had no recently reported acute infections or vaccinations. Every donor was a Caucasian adult residing in Nashville, Tennessee, USA. CD4+ T cells were enriched by magnetic negative selection, after which naive cells were positively selected on CD45RA and the negative fraction was taken as the memory subset. After blood collection by leukapheresis, PBMCs were isolated using Ficoll-Histopaque density gradient centrifugation and then cryopreserved in the vapor phase of liquid nitrogen. Analytical flow cytometry was used to check the purity and quantity of every magnetically sorted T cell population. Genomic DNA was isolated from every sorted fraction and measured by UV absorbance on a Nanodrop 2000c. Counted from cysteine to phenylalanine, this CDR3 has 15 amino acids. Here the CDR3 DNA is all that survives: 45 bases in frame from base 1. Trimming leaves V shorter by 5 bases and J shorter by 2 bases, with the junction holding 5 bases beyond the gene matches. CDR1 and CDR2 (MNHNY, SVGAGI) derive from the germline V gene (reference sequence).

Remarks on this clone: Its antigen has not been determined. No much larger clonotype is one base removed from it; base qualities were not supplied.

The rearrangement joined TRBV6-6 to TRBJ1-3; 8 central bases correspond to TRBD1. What was sequenced was naive CD4+ T cells sorted from blood. Read against the paper, the sample's cell subset or site label means: CD45RA+ positively selected. The sequence derives from a woman aged 30 to 39 in good health. CDR3 region: CASSPRTGPGNTIYF. Read as DNA, the sequence is TGTGCCAGCAGTCCACGGACAGGGCCTGGAAACACCATATATTTT.